This T cell receptor (beta chain) was sequenced in a study of T cells expressing NK-cell markers. The overall study: Sorted CD3+CD56+NKG2C+, CD3+CD56+NKG2C- and CD3+CD56-NKG2C+ T cells supplied TCR beta repertoires. Seven HCMV-seropositive donors and one seronegative donor made up the eight sequenced donors. General study points: There were a few donors in whom these clonotypes also led the CD3+CD56-NKG2C+ fraction. It remained uncertain whether the expanded NKG2C+ T cell clones were specific for HCMV antigens.

For each CDR3 protein, TCRdb gives one entry from its re-call of the 5' RACE reads, without DNA. This repertoire includes about 300,000 distinct CDR3 sequences. As concerns this clonotype: The antigen is unknown.

The germline V gene has CDR1 DFQATT and CDR2 SNEGSKA (reference sequence). The CDR3 covers 15 residues. Sequencing input: blood T cells: a sorted CD56 or NKG2C T cell subset, CD4+ or CD8+ T cells, or bulk PBMC T cells (not recorded which). The source of this sequence is a woman aged 18 to 75 in good health. This chain joins TRBV20-1 and TRBJ2-1; TCRdb's D call of TRBD1 is untestable without DNA. The CDR3 loop is CSARVLDRGQWEQFF.